This TCR beta chain was retrieved from a study of control samples from healthy donors and cancer patients. Germline V gives CDR1 SNHLY, CDR2 FYNNEI. The CDR3 is 16 amino acids. J gave up 2 bases and V 1 base, and 5 bases lay outside the gene matches. Some clones are missing from TCRdb's copy, which holds only in-frame ones; the method was immunoSEQ multiplex PCR. This table has about 120,000 clones, 80% to 90% appearing once. This clone appeared once. This sequence was found in a man aged 25 to 40 in good health. What was sequenced was blood. The rearrangement links TRBV2 to TRBJ1-3; 7 bases match TRBD1. CDR3 sequence: CASSEVAGGTGNTIYF. CDR3 bases: TGTGCCAGCAGTGAAGTGGCAGGGGGGACTGGAAACACCATATATTTT.